This entry concerns a single TCR beta chain. This sample is part of a study of blood T cell repertoires in COVID-19. In the original workflow: Researchers report that nucleated cell counts were estimated from reference gene primer amplification. The repertoire was sequenced with immunoSEQ multiplex PCR; TCRdb's copy has only in-frame clones and lacks some. The V and J calls and the clone size are those of that table, but D and trimming were determined from the DNA. Of under 200,000 clones in the sample, approximately 80% were seen once. The CDR3 consists of 14 residues. Between the trimmed V and J ends, which lost 3 bases and 0 bases, there was a span of 7 bases. Germline V gene sequence: CDR1 SGHTA, CDR2 FQGTGA.

The sequenced material came from peripheral blood. This sequence was found in an elderly woman with active or convalescent COVID-19. The rearrangement uses TRBV7-3 and TRBJ2-3; unclear D gene. In DNA, the CDR3 is TGTGCCAGCAGCTTGACTCATAGCACAGATACGCAGTATTTT. The encoded protein is CASSLTHSTDTQYF.